This TCR beta chain stems from a study of blood T cell repertoires in COVID-19 (TCRdb year 2020). Looking at the study overall: Samples covering the acute and convalescent phases of COVID-19 were provided by collaborators in the United States, Italy and Spain. The prospective study material was composed of cDNA or gDNA derived from T cells, B-cell-depleted T cells, or PBMCs. The dataset comprised deeply sampled blood TCRbeta repertoires from subjects exposed to, actively infected with, or recovered from COVID-19. The repertoires were released in a freely available public database meant as a resource for research on the immune response to SARS-CoV-2. Samples were obtained from the ongoing ImmuneRACE study (first 160 participants) and from approximately 1,200 subjects provided by 6 global collaborators. A de-identified subject ID, COVID-19 status, age in years and sex were almost always included in the sample metadata. Where HLA class I and class II types were available, the types were taken from metadata supplied by the sample provider, not from assay-based typing.

Of note for this clone: Its specific antigen is unknown. Per-base qualities were not stored, and no clone one base away is much larger.

TCRbeta CDR3 regions were amplified from genomic DNA using the immunoSEQ Assay, a bias-controlled multiplex PCR. In the original analysis: The number of nucleated cells in each sample was estimated by amplification of reference gene primers within the assay. To quantify the absolute abundance of each unique TCRbeta CDR3 rearrangement, sequence reads were collapsed and filtered. For each sample, productive Simpson clonality was calculated as the square root of Simpson's diversity index across productive rearrangements. Imported from immuneACCESS, the table was reduced by TCRdb to in-frame sequences with V and J called. These copies leave out some clones; in studies compared against another copy, an unresolved V gene accounts for under half, and the cause of the remainder is not known. V, J and clone size were drawn from that table, and D and trimming were deduced from the DNA. This sample has 95,000 to 150,000 clones in its table, and approximately 81% of those were observed once. The top ten clones comprise 3% to 4.5% of the sample.

The collaborating institutions used their own protocols to collect whole blood in K2EDTA tubes. For TCRbeta analysis, collaborators shipped samples as frozen whole blood, isolated PBMCs, or DNA extracted from either of those sample types. The CDR3 runs 14 amino acids, cysteine and phenylalanine included. Only CDR3 DNA remains: 42 bases, in frame from the first base. The germline V gene (reference sequence) gives CDR1 as SGHKS and CDR2 as YYEKEE. Trimming at the junction amounts to 0 bases on V and 3 bases on J, and the germline ends lie 9 bases apart. Results the study describes overall, beyond this receptor: The quantity of clinical and demographic metadata differed by source and by participant and was supplied without curation.

The chain uses TRBV5-5 and TRBJ1-1; a confident D gene designation cannot be given. This clonotype was sampled from a woman at least 80 years old with acute or convalescent COVID-19. Material for sequencing was peripheral blood. The CDR3 sequence is CASSLASGYTEAFF. The nucleotide sequence reads as follows: TGTGCCAGCAGCTTGGCCTCGGGTTACACTGAAGCTTTCTTT.